This TCR beta chain derives from a study of cytomegalovirus exposure and HLA in healthy donors. The PCR was carried out with 60 Vbeta primers and 13 Jbeta primers. Profiling relied on immunoSEQ multiplex PCR, and the TCRdb table lists in-frame clones only, not all of them. The sample includes 80,000 to 100,000 clones, 80% to 90% of them seen just once. The CDR3 spans 9 residues. Germline V gene sequence: CDR1 DFQATT, CDR2 SNEGSKA (reference sequence). The germline V and J ends were trimmed by 6 bases and 10 bases, with 9 bases remaining between them. The chain uses TRBV20-1 and TRBJ1-1; D is unresolved. The TCR comes from a man aged 35 to 55 in good health and CMV-seronegative. The sequenced sample was PBMCs. CDR3 sequence reads: CSAPTGAFF. CDR3 DNA sequence: TGCAGTGCCCCCACGGGAGCTTTCTTT.